The 2 T cell receptor beta chains presented below share a single source sample, sequenced in a study of OX40 agonist ivuxolimab in advanced cancers. This table comes from immunoSEQ multiplex PCR, and its TCRdb copy is limited to in-frame clones, with some not included. The sample has about 69,000 clones; about 83% are singletons. The starting material was CD4+ or CD8+ T cells sorted from blood, obtained in a trial of the OX40 agonist ivuxolimab. The receptors derive from an adult with an advanced solid tumor such as melanoma, head and neck, liver or kidney cancer.

The gene calls are TRBV30 and TRBJ1-5; no firm D call. From germline, CDR1 is GTSNPN and CDR2 SVGIG (reference sequence). This CDR3 has 13 residues. V dropped 2 bases and J dropped 7 bases, with 12 bases sitting between them. In nucleotides, the CDR3 is TGTGCCTGGAGTTCGGCTAACGGGCAGCCCCAGCATTTT. This translates into CAWSSANGQPQHF.

The table lists this clone with a count of one. A read error may account for a junction end that differs from germline. This chain links TRBV6-5 with TRBJ1-2; D is ambiguous. This CDR3 contains 14 residues. Germline CDR1 MNHEY, CDR2 SVGAGI. CDR3 nucleotides: TGTGCCATCAGTGAAGGAGCCCGGGGCTATGGCTACACCTTC. Protein product: CAISEGARGYGYTF.